This TCR beta chain emerged from a study of blood T cell repertoires in COVID-19. At the level of the study: From the United States, Italy and Spain came samples of acute and convalescent COVID-19. The cDNA or gDNA used as material had been derived from T cells, B-cell-depleted T cells, or PBMCs.

Per the original methods: Using reference gene primer amplification, nucleated cell counts were estimated. Profiling relied on immunoSEQ multiplex PCR, and the TCRdb table lists in-frame clones only, not all of them. Clonal size and the V and J genes are those of that table, whereas D and trimming came from the DNA. The sample consists of approximately 390,000 clones, around 87% of them appearing once. With V trimmed by 6 bases and J by 7 bases, 13 bases remained unmatched. CDR3 length: 16 amino acids. Per the germline V gene, CDR1 is MDHEN and CDR2 is SYDVKM. This sequence originates from an older woman with COVID-19, enrolled during active disease. The specimen was peripheral blood. V usage is TRBV28 and J usage is TRBJ1-5, with 9 bases fitting TRBD1. CDR3 sequence: CASSQIRDRERQPQHF. CDR3 DNA: TGTGCCAGCAGCCAGATCCGGGACAGGGAAAGACAGCCCCAGCATTTT. The whole variable domain, remainder taken from reference TRBV28 and TRBJ1-5, is DVKVTQSSRYLVKRTGEKVFLECVQDMDHENMFWYRQDPGLGLRLIYFSYDVKMKEKGDIPEGYSVSREKKERFSLILESASTNQTSMYLCASSQIRDRERQPQHFGDGTRLSIL.